Listed below are T cell receptor beta chains from one sample, sequenced in a study of T cells in Graves' hyperthyroidism and ophthalmopathy. TCRdb itself ran the multiplex PCR reads through MiXCR, one entry per CDR3 protein. Of about 720,000 distinct CDR3 sequences listed, 16% were seen once; the top ten hold 8.4%. The sequenced sample consisted of blood. These TCRs come from a man between 18 and 35 years old with Graves' hyperthyroidism. Both conserved end residues are part of each CDR3. The order of the fields is D gene, V gene, clone size, J gene, CDR3 protein, CDR3 DNA. The D gene is left open where the match is weak. Only part of the rows carry a size: once, few, many, or a class if the clone is expanded.

>TRBD1|TRBV11-3|many|TRBJ2-5
CASSQGQGIGETQYF
TGTGCCAGCAGCCAGGGACAGGGTATTGGAGAGACCCAGTACTTC
>.|TRBV30|many|TRBJ2-5
CAWSGTRETQYF
TGTGCCTGGAGTGGGACCCGGGAGACCCAGTACTTC
>TRBD1|TRBV6-1|few|TRBJ2-4
CASSASGTDIQYF
TGTGCCAGCAGTGCCTCCGGGACAGACATTCAGTACTTC
>.|TRBV2|.|TRBJ1-5
CASSERGGRYSNQPQHF
TGTGCCAGCAGTGAACGTGGGGGCCGCTATAGCAATCAGCCCCAGCATTTT
>TRBD1|TRBV19|.|TRBJ2-1
CASSTTDRSYNEQFF
TGTGCCAGTAGTACCACGGACAGGTCCTACAATGAGCAGTTCTTC
>.|TRBV6-1|.|TRBJ1-1
CASTRDQNTEAFF
TGTGCCAGCACCAGGGATCAGAACACTGAAGCTTTCTTT
>TRBD1|TRBV29-1|.|TRBJ1-5
CSAGTGLEDQPQHF
TGCAGCGCCGGGACAGGGCTTGAGGATCAGCCCCAGCATTTT
>.|TRBV28|many|TRBJ1-2
CASSLRLSWGGYTF
TGTGCCAGCAGTTTACGCCTGAGTTGGGGTGGCTACACCTTC
>TRBD2|TRBV6-2/TRBV6-3|many|TRBJ2-1
CASSYSRTPLLAGGLNEQFF
TGTGCCAGCAGTTACTCAAGAACACCTTTGCTAGCGGGAGGGCTCAATGAGCAGTTCTTC
>TRBD2|TRBV6-2/TRBV6-3|many|TRBJ2-7
CASSYPGSGGYEQYF
TGTGCCAGCAGCTACCCCGGTAGCGGGGGCTACGAGCAGTACTTC
>.|TRBV28|few|TRBJ2-7
CASSPGSVPYEQYF
TGTGCCAGCAGTCCGGGCTCGGTCCCCTACGAGCAGTACTTC
>TRBD2|TRBV7-9|.|TRBJ2-3
CASSLVSGSGTDTQYF
TGTGCCAGCAGCTTAGTCAGCGGTAGCGGGACAGATACGCAGTATTTT
>.|TRBV27|few|TRBJ2-1
CASSPSRAEQFF
TGTGCCAGCAGCCCTTCTAGGGCTGAGCAGTTCTTC
>TRBD2|TRBV7-9|.|TRBJ2-1
CASTTSGRAWDEQFF
TGTGCCAGCACTACGAGCGGGAGGGCCTGGGATGAGCAGTTCTTC
>.|TRBV27|.|TRBJ2-5
CASKRQGGETQYF
TGTGCCAGCAAACGCCAGGGAGGAGAGACCCAGTACTTC
>.|TRBV20-1|many|TRBJ2-2
CSAREGTGELFF
TGCAGTGCTAGAGAGGGAACCGGGGAGCTGTTTTTT
>.|TRBV6-1|many|TRBJ2-5
CASSVFVGNQETQYF
TGTGCCAGCAGTGTCTTCGTTGGCAACCAAGAGACCCAGTACTTC
>TRBD1|TRBV28|many|TRBJ2-7
CATITGGSHEQYF
TGTGCCACAATTACAGGGGGCTCCCACGAGCAGTACTTC
>TRBD2|TRBV27|.|TRBJ2-7
CASSAQGLLVYEQYF
TGTGCCAGCAGTGCCCAGGGACTACTCGTCTACGAGCAGTACTTC
>.|TRBV5-1|few|TRBJ1-4
CASSSPADSATNEKLFF
TGCGCCAGCAGCTCGCCCGCCGACAGTGCAACTAATGAAAAACTGTTTTTT
>.|TRBV7-2|few|TRBJ1-4
CASSWGGGQEKLFF
TGTGCCAGCAGCTGGGGGGGAGGGCAGGAAAAACTGTTTTTT
>TRBD1|TRBV9|.|TRBJ2-7
CASSGSPGTGGSYEQYF
TGTGCCAGCAGCGGATCCCCCGGGACAGGAGGCTCCTACGAGCAGTACTTC
>.|TRBV7-3|many|TRBJ2-1
CASSFTPGSYNEQFF
TGTGCCAGCAGTTTTACCCCGGGCTCCTACAATGAGCAGTTCTTC
>.|TRBV29-1|few|TRBJ1-1
CSVEVGANTEAFF
TGCAGCGTTGAGGTAGGAGCGAACACTGAAGCTTTCTTT
>TRBD2|TRBV4-3|.|TRBJ2-7
CASSQDLLAGAYEQYF
TGCGCCAGCAGCCAAGATTTACTAGCGGGAGCCTACGAGCAGTACTTC
>.|TRBV18|.|TRBJ2-3
CASSPPGLRSGADTQYF
TGTGCCAGCTCACCTCCCGGGCTGCGGAGTGGGGCAGATACGCAGTATTTT
>.|TRBV10-3|.|TRBJ2-5
CAISESTGPQQETQYF
TGTGCCATCAGTGAGTCAACAGGTCCCCAACAAGAGACCCAGTACTTC
>TRBD1|TRBV6-1|.|TRBJ1-5
CASHRGSQPQHF
TGTGCCAGCCACAGGGGAAGCCAGCCCCAGCATTTT
>.|TRBV10-3|many|TRBJ2-2
CAIKDTNTGELFF
TGTGCCATCAAGGACACGAACACCGGGGAGCTGTTTTTT
>.|TRBV29-1|few|TRBJ2-2
CGCLRDEFYTGELFF
TGCGGATGTCTCCGGGACGAATTTTACACCGGGGAGCTGTTTTTT
>.|TRBV18|.|TRBJ2-6
CASSPLDLARSGANVLTF
TGTGCCAGCTCACCTTTGGATTTGGCACGCTCTGGGGCCAACGTCCTGACTTTC
>.|TRBV6-1|many|TRBJ2-1
CASSYGAETEQFF
TGTGCCAGCAGTTACGGGGCGGAAACTGAGCAGTTCTTC
>.|TRBV9|few|TRBJ2-1
CASSPTTGTNEQFF
TGTGCCAGCAGCCCCACCACCGGGACCAATGAGCAGTTCTTC
>.|TRBV2|.|TRBJ1-6
CASSAKGKSSYNSPLHF
TGTGCCAGCAGTGCTAAAGGAAAGAGCTCCTATAATTCACCCCTCCACTTT
>.|TRBV30|many|TRBJ2-7
CAWRAFGKSYEQYF
TGTGCCTGGAGGGCCTTCGGTAAGAGCTACGAGCAGTACTTC
>TRBD2|TRBV28|.|TRBJ2-7
CASSALGGGHKGIEQYF
TGTGCCAGCAGTGCGCTGGGGGGAGGGCACAAGGGGATCGAGCAGTACTTC
>TRBD1|TRBV10-3|few|TRBJ2-3
CAISSTGGEIDTQYF
TGTGCCATCAGTTCGACAGGGGGCGAAATAGATACGCAGTATTTT
>TRBD1|TRBV7-9|.|TRBJ2-5
CASSVGQAPRETQYF
TGTGCCAGCAGCGTCGGACAGGCACCCCGGGAGACCCAGTACTTC
>.|TRBV19|few|TRBJ1-2
CASRSGRLSYGYTF
TGTGCCAGTAGGAGCGGACGGCTAAGCTATGGCTACACCTTC
>TRBD2|TRBV4-1|.|TRBJ2-5
CASSLGLAVRQETQYF
TGCGCCAGCAGCCTGGGACTAGCGGTACGCCAAGAGACCCAGTACTTC
>TRBD2|TRBV7-2|many|TRBJ2-3
CASSLDGRVRDTQYF
TGTGCCAGCAGCTTAGACGGGAGGGTTCGAGATACGCAGTATTTT
>.|TRBV30|many|TRBJ2-1
CAWSAGGLVNEQFF
TGTGCCTGGAGTGCTGGCGGACTGGTTAATGAGCAGTTCTTC
>.|TRBV10-2|.|TRBJ2-7
CASSESSSLGGYEQYF
TGCGCCAGCAGTGAGTCGAGTTCCTTGGGGGGCTACGAGCAGTACTTC
>TRBD2|TRBV12-3/TRBV12-4|few|TRBJ2-7
CASSPGTSGDMNEQYF
TGTGCCAGCAGTCCAGGGACTAGCGGAGATATGAACGAGCAGTACTTC
>.|TRBV28|.|TRBJ1-1
CASSLPRAMNTEAFF
TGTGCCAGCAGTCTTCCCAGGGCCATGAACACTGAAGCTTTCTTT
>TRBD1|TRBV24-1|many|TRBJ2-5
CATSDLPAGQGGETQYF
TGTGCCACCAGTGATTTGCCAGCAGGACAGGGAGGAGAGACCCAGTACTTC